The 27 T cell receptor beta chains below come from one sample, sequenced in a study of blood T cell repertoires in COVID-19. This table comes from immunoSEQ multiplex PCR, and its TCRdb copy is limited to in-frame clones, with some not included. The sample shows some 250,000 clones, about 89% of them seen only once. Sequencing used PBMCs or T cells enriched from blood (not recorded which). The receptor source for this set is a man aged 35 to 55 who had recovered from COVID-19.

The V and J genes are TRBV7-9 and TRBJ2-5, with D tentatively TRBD1 (5 bases). The CDR3 length is 16 residues. The germline gives CDR1 SEHNR, CDR2 FQNEAQ (reference sequence). The ends were cut back, 5 bases at V and 1 base at J, with 17 bases in the middle. The CDR3 bases are TGTGCCAGCAGCCCTCCCGAGACAGTCCCCCAAGAGACCCAGTACTTC. Residues: CASSPPETVPQETQYF.

This CDR3 is CASSTSPGQGNQPQHF. The CDR3 DNA reads as TGTGCCAGTAGCACTTCTCCGGGACAGGGCAATCAGCCCCAGCATTTT. The gene calls are TRBV19 and TRBJ1-5, with TRBD1 matching 8 bases. The CDR3 totals 16 residues. Germline V gene lookup returns CDR1 LNHDA and CDR2 SQIVND (reference sequence). Trimming took 6 bases from V and 2 from J; bases not matched to a gene: 9.

V is TRBV2 and J is TRBJ1-5, with 7 bases fitting TRBD1. CDR3 length: 15 amino acids. With 5 bases clipped from V and 0 bases from J, the junction kept 4 bases outside the gene matches. Per the germline V gene, CDR1 is SNHLY and CDR2 is FYNNEI. Written as DNA, the CDR3 is TGTGCCAGCAGTTGGGACAGCTATAGCAATCAGCCCCAGCATTTT. Encoded protein: CASSWDSYSNQPQHF.

This clone was observed a single time. The genes are TRBV3-1 (or the pseudogene TRBV3-2) and TRBJ1-3; no definite D call. CDR3 size: 14 residues. Trimming left V 4 bases short and J 4 bases short, with 11 bases between. From germline, CDR1 is LGHDT and CDR2 YNNKEL (reference sequence). CDR3 residues: CASSLQISGNTIYF. The CDR3 region has the DNA TGTGCCAGCAGCCTACAAATCTCGGGAAACACCATATATTTT.

V and J are TRBV18 and TRBJ1-1, with a tentative D call TRBD1 (6 bases). V lost 6 bases and J 0 bases, leaving 17 bases between the germline ends. The CDR3 totals 16 residues. In germline, CDR1 is KGHSH, CDR2 LQKENI. CDR3 coding DNA: TGTGCCAGCTCTACCAGGGGAGGGGAACTGAACACTGAAGCTTTCTTT. The encoded protein is CASSTRGGELNTEAFF.

The CDR3 DNA reads as TGTGCCAGCAGCTCCGCTAGCGGGAACACAGATACGCAGTATTTT. Translating gives CASSSASGNTDTQYF. V is TRBV7-6 and J is TRBJ2-3; 9 bases are a match to TRBD2. This CDR3 is built from 15 residues. Germline CDR1 reads SGHVS; CDR2 reads FNYEAQ. With 4 bases clipped from V and 2 bases from J, the junction kept 4 bases outside the gene matches.

The CDR3 coding sequence is TGCAGCGTTGACAGGGGGTATGGCTACACCTTC. Translated: CSVDRGYGYTF. The chain combines TRBV29-1 with TRBJ1-2; 7 bases align to TRBD1. The CDR3 sequence is 11 residues long. Germline V gene lookup returns CDR1 SQVTM and CDR2 ANQGSEA. The trim removed 3 bases at V and 5 bases at J, leaving 0 bases unmatched.

In its sample, this clone was seen many times. The chain links TRBV2 to TRBJ2-1, with 15 bases fitting TRBD2. The CDR3 consists of 18 residues. After removal of 5 bases from V and 2 bases from J, the junction contained 7 bases not matched to a gene. Germline V CDR1 and CDR2: SNHLY, FYNNEI. Here the CDR3 reads CASSRTSGGAAPYNEQFF. The CDR3 coding sequence is TGTGCCAGCAGTCGGACTAGCGGGGGGGCGGCTCCCTACAATGAGCAGTTCTTC.

The chain joins TRBV18 to TRBJ1-2; TRBD1 is a possible D gene (5 bases). The V gene's germline CDR1 is KGHSH and CDR2 LQKENI. Between the trimmed V and J ends, which lost 5 bases and 4 bases, there was a span of 14 bases. This CDR3 comprises 14 residues. For the CDR3, the DNA is TGTGCCAGCTCATCCGGGGGGATTCCCTATGGCTACACCTTC. It translates to CASSSGGIPYGYTF.

The genes are TRBV19 and TRBJ2-5; D uncertain. The CDR3 has 13 residues. The ends were cut back, 3 bases at V and 4 bases at J, with 9 bases in the middle. CDR1 is LNHDA and CDR2 is SQIVND in the germline V gene (reference sequence). The CDR3 reads CASSISEGETQYF. The CDR3 DNA follows: TGTGCCAGTAGTATCAGCGAAGGAGAGACCCAGTACTTC.

This clone is a singleton in its sample. This chain joins TRBV19 and TRBJ1-5; 7 positions agree with TRBD1. V lost 0 bases to trimming and J lost 0 bases; unmatched junction nucleotides: 2. The germline V gene encodes CDR1 LNHDA and CDR2 SQIVND (reference sequence). The CDR3 loop spans 16 amino acids. CDR3 in DNA: TGTGCCAGTAGTATAGAGACAGGGCTTAGCAATCAGCCCCAGCATTTT. Translating gives CASSIETGLSNQPQHF.

V usage is TRBV11-3 and J usage is TRBJ2-5; D perhaps matches TRBD2 (6 bases). The CDR3 covers 17 residues. The V end was cut by 5 bases, the J end by 7 bases, with 26 bases between. In germline, CDR1 is SGHNT, CDR2 YENEEA. The chain's CDR3 is CASSQGLIGGAHWTQYF. In DNA, the CDR3 is TGTGCCAGCAGCCAGGGCCTAATAGGAGGGGCCCACTGGACCCAGTACTTC.

CDR3 region: CASSLQGVREKLFF. CDR3 DNA: TGTGCCAGCAGCCTACAGGGTGTGCGAGAAAAACTGTTTTTT. The genes are TRBV5-4 and TRBJ1-4, with D tentatively TRBD1 (6 bases). CDR3 length: 14 amino acids. Germline CDR1 SGHNT, CDR2 YYREEE (reference sequence). V lost 4 bases and J 8 bases, leaving 15 bases between the germline ends.

The V gene is TRBV7-3, the J gene TRBJ2-5; 7 bases align to TRBD1. The germline V gene has CDR1 SGHTA and CDR2 FQGTGA. This CDR3 spans 15 amino acids. Trimming at V came to 5 bases and at J to 5 bases, leaving 11 bases not matched to a gene. CDR3 nucleotides: TGTGCCAGCAGCGCGAACAGGGGTGGGCGGGAGACCCAGTACTTC. Translating gives CASSANRGGRETQYF.

The chain joins TRBV6-5 to TRBJ1-1; D is perhaps TRBD1 (6 bases). Trimming removed 3 bases at V and 4 bases at J, with 18 bases between. The CDR3 has 16 residues. Germline V gene data show CDR1 as MNHEY and CDR2 as SVGAGI. The CDR3 coding sequence is TGTGCCAGCAGTTATGGGGCAGGGGCGCGAGGCACTGAAGCTTTCTTT. Protein sequence: CASSYGAGARGTEAFF.

Regarding this clone: A much more abundant neighbour one base away suggests this may be a read error. J is TRBJ1-5 and V is TRBV5-4; D is perhaps TRBD1 (6 bases). Looked up from germline, CDR1 is SGHNT and CDR2 is YYREEE (reference sequence). The CDR3 totals 13 residues. V lost 5 bases to trimming and J lost 3 bases, with 9 bases between them. As DNA, the CDR3 is TGTGCCAGCAGTACAGGGATCAATCAGCCCCAGCATTTT. Its protein product is CASSTGINQPQHF.

The chain is built from TRBV27 and TRBJ1-1; TRBD1 agrees at 8 bases. V dropped 3 bases and J dropped 4; count of bases not matched to a gene: 10. The CDR3 is 16 amino acids. Germline-derived CDR1 and CDR2 are MNHEY and SMNVEV (reference sequence). The DNA of the CDR3 is TGTGCCAGCAGTTTTGGTGGCAGGGGGCGGGCCACTGAAGCTTTCTTT. Its translation: CASSFGGRGRATEAFF.

Details on this clone: Other DNA sequences in the sample encode the same CDR3. V and J are TRBV27 and TRBJ1-1, with unresolved D. Between the trimmed V and J ends, which lost 0 bases and 1 base, there was a span of 3 bases. The CDR3 is 13 amino acids. CDR1 and CDR2 from the germline V gene are MNHEY and SMNVEV (reference sequence). The CDR3 spells CASSLSRNTEAFF. The CDR3 DNA sequence: TGTGCCAGCAGTTTATCCCGGAACACTGAAGCTTTCTTT.

The chain couples TRBV24-1 to TRBJ2-7; perhaps TRBD1 as D (5 bases). Germline loops: CDR1 KGHDR, CDR2 SFDVKD. The CDR3 runs 14 residues. Trimming took off 9 bases at V and 1 base at J, with 15 bases between the two ends. The CDR3 loop is CATADRRMSYEQYF. The CDR3 region has the DNA TGTGCCACCGCTGACAGACGTATGTCCTACGAGCAGTACTTC.

The V and J genes are TRBV7-9 and TRBJ1-5; D uncertain. Germline CDR1 reads SEHNR; CDR2 reads FQNEAQ (reference sequence). V dropped 1 base and J dropped 4 bases, with 11 bases sitting between them. The CDR3 spans 15 residues. CDR3 sequence reads: CASSLDVTVNQPQHF. The DNA for the CDR3 is TGTGCCAGCAGCTTAGACGTTACAGTTAATCAGCCCCAGCATTTT.

CDR3 loop: CSVRGAYLNTEAFF. The CDR3, as DNA: TGCAGCGTTCGGGGGGCGTATTTGAACACTGAAGCTTTCTTT. The chain uses TRBV29-1 and TRBJ1-1; maybe TRBD1 (6 bases). Trimming took off 5 bases at V and 0 bases at J, with 13 bases between the two ends. The germline V gene has CDR1 SQVTM and CDR2 ANQGSEA. The CDR3 extends over 14 amino acids.

This clone was observed once. The chain links TRBV19 to TRBJ1-5; 7 bases are a match to TRBD1. Germline CDR1 is LNHDA and CDR2 is SQIVND (reference sequence). The V segment lost 4 bases and the J segment 0 bases; nucleotides outside the gene matches: 6. The CDR3 has 16 residues. CDR3 protein: CASSRGTANSNQPQHF. The CDR3 DNA sequence: TGTGCCAGTAGTAGAGGGACAGCTAATAGCAATCAGCCCCAGCATTTT.

The chain uses TRBV9 and TRBJ2-7; 8 nucleotides line up with TRBD1. CDR1 SGDLS and CDR2 YYNGEE come from the germline V gene. V gave up 6 bases and J gave up 2 bases; unmatched junction bases: 10. This CDR3 has 15 amino acids. CDR3 residues: CASTPGQEVTYEQYF. CDR3 in DNA: TGTGCCAGCACCCCGGGACAGGAAGTAACCTACGAGCAGTACTTC.

The V gene is TRBV27, the J gene TRBJ2-2, with 7 bases aligning to TRBD1. This CDR3 is built from 17 residues. Trimming removed 2 bases from V and 5 bases from J; junction bases left unmatched: 11. Germline-derived CDR1 and CDR2 are MNHEY and SMNVEV (reference sequence). The CDR3: CASSLPQRDSGTGELFF. The CDR3 region has the DNA TGTGCCAGCAGTTTACCCCAAAGGGACAGTGGGACCGGGGAGCTGTTTTTT.

This rearrangement joins TRBV18 to TRBJ2-2; 7 nucleotides align to TRBD1. There are 15 residues in the CDR3. Unmatched junction bases numbered 10, after V lost 7 bases and J lost 5 bases. Germline loops: CDR1 KGHSH, CDR2 LQKENI. The CDR3 DNA reads TGTGCCAGCTTAGGCCGGGACAGATCGACCGGGGAGCTGTTTTTT. It encodes CASLGRDRSTGELFF.

This chain connects TRBV4-3 to TRBJ1-4; possibly TRBD1 for D (5 bases). CDR1 and CDR2 (germline): LGHNA, YSLEER. The CDR3 extends over 16 amino acids. V gave up 0 bases and J gave up 3 bases, with 11 bases separating them. The CDR3 nucleotides are TGCGCCAGCAGCCAAGAACGGGGGGGGTCTAATGAAAAACTGTTTTTT. Translated: CASSQERGGSNEKLFF.

The chain employs TRBV28 and TRBJ1-1, with a possible D match to TRBD1 (6 bases). Trimming took 6 bases from V and 0 from J, leaving 14 bases between them. Germline values: CDR1 MDHEN, CDR2 SYDVKM. This CDR3 has 15 amino acids. CDR3: CASRRGGSMNTEAFF. Here the CDR3 DNA reads TGTGCCAGCAGGAGGGGGGGGTCCATGAACACTGAAGCTTTCTTT. The whole variable domain, filled in from reference TRBV28 and TRBJ1-1, reads DVKVTQSSRYLVKRTGEKVFLECVQDMDHENMFWYRQDPGLGLRLIYFSYDVKMKEKGDIPEGYSVSREKKERFSLILESASTNQTSMYLCASRRGGSMNTEAFFGQGTRLTVV.